This T cell receptor beta chain appears in the sequencing data of a study of technical replicates of blood from a handful of donors. The germline gives CDR1 MDHEN, CDR2 SYDVKM. The ends were cut back, 5 bases at V and 4 bases at J, with 6 bases in the middle. The CDR3 contains 11 residues. Assay: immunoSEQ multiplex PCR; the TCRdb copy retains only in-frame clones and omits some. The data contain 70,000 or so clones, 90% to 95% of them singletons. Input material: T cells isolated from PBMCs. This clonotype was obtained from a human donor in good health. Some clones in this sample may be carry-over from other donors' samples. The chain carries TRBV28 and TRBJ2-7; D unresolved. For the CDR3, the DNA is TGTGCCAGCAGTCCCCATTACGAGCAGTACTTC. Translating gives CASSPHYEQYF. The full variable domain, in which reference TRBV28 and TRBJ2-7 provide the parts outside the CDR3, is DVKVTQSSRYLVKRTGEKVFLECVQDMDHENMFWYRQDPGLGLRLIYFSYDVKMKEKGDIPEGYSVSREKKERFSLILESASTNQTSMYLCASSPHYEQYFGPGTRLTVT.